This TCR beta chain came from a study of shared clonotypes between healthy human individuals. Healthy HIV-negative adults without recent acute infections or vaccinations served as donors. Concerning this clone itself: What it recognizes is unknown.

J lost 3 bases, V lost 4 bases, and 0 bases had no gene match. Germline assignment: CDR1 KGHSH and CDR2 LQKENI. The CDR3 has 14 amino acids. The test was conducted at deep level. Clones were sequenced by immunoSEQ multiplex PCR, and TCRdb holds only the in-frame ones, with some missing. The table lists around 1.1 million clones, around three quarters of them singletons, with about 0.94% in the top ten. Findings and limits, study-wide: Naive CD4 clonotypes overlapped across several donors at roughly 4.5%. The expectation was that sequencing depth would affect clonotype sharing among donors.

V usage is TRBV18 and J usage is TRBJ2-1, with 10 bases that match TRBD2. The receptor's source is a young man in good health. Some clones in this sample may be carry-over from other donors' samples. Sequencing was done on a sample of memory CD4+ T cells from PBMCs. Subset here: CD45RA-negative fraction. CDR3 in amino acids: CASSLAGGYNEQFF. CDR3 sequence (DNA): TGTGCCAGCTCACTAGCGGGAGGCTACAATGAGCAGTTCTTC.